The subject of this entry is one TCR beta chain. Authors' data handling: Reference gene primer amplification in the assay estimated nucleated cell counts. The table came from immunoSEQ multiplex PCR; TCRdb's copy has only in-frame clones and leaves some out. V and J calls and clone size follow that table, whereas D and trimming were derived from the DNA. Here the sample spans roughly 150,000 clones, roughly four fifths being singletons. The data derive from a study of blood T cell repertoires in COVID-19. In the study overall: The study drew acute and convalescent COVID-19 samples from the United States, Italy and Spain. The analysed material was cDNA or gDNA that came from T cells, B-cell-depleted T cells, or PBMCs.

The TCR originated in a human donor with acute or convalescent COVID-19. The donor label of this sample is uncertain. Input material: peripheral blood.

CDR3 DNA: TGTGCCTGGACAGTCAAACGTTACACTGAAGCTTTCTTT. Translating gives CAWTVKRYTEAFF. The V call is TRBV30, the J call TRBJ1-1; D gene uncertain. CDR3 length: 13 residues. CDR1 is GTSNPN, CDR2 SVGIG, per germline (reference sequence). V lost 4 bases and J lost 3, with 12 bases in between. The entire variable domain, with the rest obtained from reference TRBV30 and TRBJ1-1, is as follows: SQTIHQWPATLVQPVGSPLSLECTVEGTSNPNLYWYRQAAGRGLQLLFYSVGIGQISSEVPQNLSASRPQDRQFILSSKKLLLSDSGFYLCAWTVKRYTEAFFGQGTRLTVV.